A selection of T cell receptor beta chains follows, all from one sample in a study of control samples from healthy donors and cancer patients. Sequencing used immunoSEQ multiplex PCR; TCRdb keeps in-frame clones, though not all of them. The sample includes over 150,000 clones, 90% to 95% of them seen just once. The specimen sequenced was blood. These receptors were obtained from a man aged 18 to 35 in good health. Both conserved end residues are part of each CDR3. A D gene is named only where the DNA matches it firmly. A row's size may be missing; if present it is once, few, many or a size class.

CDR3: CASSVLAVTSSSTDTQYF
DNA: TGTGCCAGCAGTGTCCTAGCGGTAACTTCTTCTAGCACAGATACGCAGTATTTT
size: once
D: TRBD2
J: TRBJ2-3
V: TRBV6-1

CDR3: CASSQTEGAKNIQYF
DNA: TGCGCCAGCAGCCAAACAGAGGGAGCCAAAAACATTCAGTACTTC
size: -
D: -
J: TRBJ2-4
V: TRBV5-1

CDR3: CASSESVPYGYTF
DNA: TGCGCCAGCAGTGAGTCGGTGCCCTATGGCTACACCTTC
size: once
D: -
J: TRBJ1-2
V: TRBV10-1

CDR3: CASSPTAGSTDTQYF
DNA: TGTGCCAGCTCACCAACGGCAGGATCCACAGATACGCAGTATTTT
size: once
D: -
J: TRBJ2-3
V: TRBV18

CDR3: CASSDQISNQPQHF
DNA: TGTGCCAGCAGCGATCAGATTAGCAATCAGCCCCAGCATTTT
size: -
D: -
J: TRBJ1-5
V: TRBV6-5

CDR3: CASSLAQGYLYEQYF
DNA: TGTGCCAGCAGCTTGGCCCAGGGGTACCTCTACGAGCAGTACTTC
size: -
D: -
J: TRBJ2-7
V: TRBV5-5

CDR3: CASSESARTPHDRGDQPQHF
DNA: TGCGCCAGCAGTGAGTCGGCTCGAACGCCTCATGACAGGGGCGATCAGCCCCAGCATTTT
size: -
D: TRBD1
J: TRBJ1-5
V: TRBV10-1

CDR3: CASSPRTGYTEAFF
DNA: TGCGCCAGCAGCCCAAGGACAGGGTACACTGAAGCTTTCTTT
size: -
D: TRBD1
J: TRBJ1-1
V: TRBV4-1

CDR3: CATSGGRTYGYTF
DNA: TGCGCCACTTCAGGAGGGAGAACCTATGGCTACACCTTC
size: -
D: -
J: TRBJ1-2
V: TRBV10-2

CDR3: CSARQIYGYTF
DNA: TGCAGCGCTAGACAGATCTATGGCTACACCTTC
size: few
D: -
J: TRBJ1-2
V: TRBV20-1

CDR3: CAWSKGPIEQFF
DNA: TGTGCCTGGAGTAAGGGGCCGATTGAGCAGTTCTTC
size: -
D: -
J: TRBJ2-1
V: TRBV30

CDR3: CASSLGLAGINEQFF
DNA: TGTGCCAGCAGCCTTGGACTAGCGGGGATCAATGAGCAGTTCTTC
size: once
D: TRBD2
J: TRBJ2-1
V: TRBV6-4

CDR3: CASSGRHGSYQPQHF
DNA: TGTGCCAGCAGTGGAAGGCACGGCTCATATCAGCCCCAGCATTTT
size: once
D: -
J: TRBJ1-5
V: TRBV2

CDR3: CATSSGQLQPQHF
DNA: TGTGCCACCAGTTCGGGACAGCTTCAGCCCCAGCATTTT
size: -
D: TRBD1
J: TRBJ1-5
V: TRBV24-1

CDR3: CASSLGFGDGSGNTIYF
DNA: TGCGCCAGCAGCTTGGGATTTGGGGACGGCTCTGGAAACACCATATATTTT
size: -
D: -
J: TRBJ1-3
V: TRBV5-1

CDR3: CATSRNGQGELFF
DNA: TGTGCCACCAGCAGAAACGGACAGGGGGAGCTGTTTTTT
size: once
D: -
J: TRBJ2-2
V: TRBV15

CDR3: CASSEEVRTTPHTDTQYF
DNA: TGTGCCAGCAGTGAAGAGGTACGGACTACCCCCCACACAGATACGCAGTATTTT
size: -
D: -
J: TRBJ2-3
V: TRBV6-1

CDR3: CASSLGPGSIYEQYF
DNA: TGTGCCAGCAGTTTAGGCCCCGGCAGTATCTACGAGCAGTACTTC
size: -
D: -
J: TRBJ2-7
V: TRBV28

CDR3: CASSLTENQPQHF
DNA: TGTGCCAGCTCACTGACAGAGAATCAGCCCCAGCATTTT
size: -
D: -
J: TRBJ1-5
V: TRBV18

CDR3: CASSLGAYTSTDTQYF
DNA: TGTGCCAGCAGCTTAGGGGCTTATACTAGCACAGATACGCAGTATTTT
size: once
D: -
J: TRBJ2-3
V: TRBV11-2

CDR3: CASSLMAPGENTEAFF
DNA: TGTGCCAGCAGTCTAATGGCCCCAGGGGAGAACACTGAAGCTTTCTTT
size: -
D: -
J: TRBJ1-1
V: TRBV25-1

CDR3: CASSQYARATDTQYF
DNA: TGTGCCAGCAGCCAATACGCTCGAGCCACAGATACGCAGTATTTT
size: -
D: -
J: TRBJ2-3
V: TRBV3-1/TRBV3-2

CDR3: CASILRGQRYSNQPQHF
DNA: TGTGCCAGCATCCTCCGGGGACAGCGGTATAGCAATCAGCCCCAGCATTTT
size: -
D: TRBD1
J: TRBJ1-5
V: TRBV11-3

CDR3: CASSVGFGHYGYTF
DNA: TGTGCCAGCAGCGTAGGGTTTGGGCACTATGGCTACACCTTC
size: -
D: -
J: TRBJ1-2
V: TRBV9

CDR3: CASGLARYSYEQYF
DNA: TGTGCTAGTGGTTTGGCCCGCTACTCCTACGAGCAGTACTTC
size: -
D: -
J: TRBJ2-7
V: TRBV12-5

CDR3: CASSHLAGLTDTQYF
DNA: TGTGCCAGTAGCCATCTAGCGGGGCTCACAGATACGCAGTATTTT
size: -
D: TRBD2
J: TRBJ2-3
V: TRBV19

CDR3: CASSSSEGSPLHF
DNA: TGTGCCAGCAGTTCATCGGAGGGTTCACCCCTCCACTTT
size: few
D: -
J: TRBJ1-6
V: TRBV28

CDR3: CASSKGAETQYF
DNA: TGTGCCAGCAGTAAAGGGGCGGAGACCCAGTACTTC
size: -
D: -
J: TRBJ2-5
V: TRBV2

CDR3: CASSFRDTPF
DNA: TGTGCCAGCAGCTTCCGGGACACCCCCTTC
size: -
D: -
J: TRBJ1-2
V: TRBV11-3

CDR3: CAIRTSDGQNTEAFF
DNA: TGTGCCATCCGTACTTCCGACGGCCAGAACACTGAAGCTTTCTTT
size: -
D: -
J: TRBJ1-1
V: TRBV10-3

CDR3: CATSRPDYGYTF
DNA: TGTGCCACCAGCCGGCCGGATTATGGCTACACCTTC
size: once
D: -
J: TRBJ1-2
V: TRBV15

CDR3: CASSLLRATNTEAFF
DNA: TGTGCCAGCAGCTTGCTCCGTGCTACGAACACTGAAGCTTTCTTT
size: -
D: -
J: TRBJ1-1
V: TRBV5-8

CDR3: CASSYKVAGELFF
DNA: TGTGCCAGCAGTTACAAAGTGGCCGGGGAGCTGTTTTTT
size: -
D: -
J: TRBJ2-2
V: TRBV6-5

CDR3: CASSYSLAGGISGNTIYF
DNA: TGTGCCAGCAGCTACTCCCTCGCGGGGGGAATCTCTGGAAACACCATATATTTT
size: -
D: -
J: TRBJ1-3
V: TRBV5-4

CDR3: CASSLTGALSGNTIYF
DNA: TGTGCCAGCAGCTTGACAGGGGCCCTCTCTGGAAACACCATATATTTT
size: -
D: TRBD1
J: TRBJ1-3
V: TRBV5-6

CDR3: CASSQRTSYGYTF
DNA: TGTGCCAGCAGTCAACGGACCTCCTATGGCTACACCTTC
size: -
D: -
J: TRBJ1-2
V: TRBV6-4

CDR3: CAISLEGTNYGYTF
DNA: TGTGCCATCAGTTTGGAGGGGACTAACTATGGCTACACCTTC
size: -
D: -
J: TRBJ1-2
V: TRBV10-3

CDR3: CASSPAGGADTQYF
DNA: TGTGCCAGCAGCCCAGCGGGGGGCGCAGATACGCAGTATTTT
size: few
D: TRBD2
J: TRBJ2-3
V: TRBV5-6

CDR3: CASSLQGDGSPLHF
DNA: TGTGCCAGCAGCCTACAGGGGGATGGTTCACCCCTCCACTTT
size: -
D: TRBD1
J: TRBJ1-6
V: TRBV7-3

CDR3: CASSAGGGDNEQFF
DNA: TGTGCCAGCAGCGCGGGGGGGGGTGACAATGAGCAGTTCTTC
size: -
D: TRBD2
J: TRBJ2-1
V: TRBV7-2

CDR3: CASRTLLSGGDGEQYF
DNA: TGTGCCAGCAGGACCCTTTTGAGCGGGGGGGACGGCGAGCAGTACTTC
size: -
D: TRBD2
J: TRBJ2-7
V: TRBV2

CDR3: CASSFLTENTGELFF
DNA: TGTGCCAGCAGCTTTTTGACAGAAAACACCGGGGAGCTGTTTTTT
size: -
D: -
J: TRBJ2-2
V: TRBV5-6

CDR3: CSVSGAETQYF
DNA: TGCAGCGTTTCGGGGGCGGAGACCCAGTACTTC
size: once
D: -
J: TRBJ2-5
V: TRBV29-1

CDR3: CASSDRHESYEQYF
DNA: TGTGCCAGCAGTGATCGGCATGAGAGCTACGAGCAGTACTTC
size: -
D: -
J: TRBJ2-7
V: TRBV6-1

CDR3: CASSYNHRAGISYEQYF
DNA: TGTGCCAGCAGTTACAACCACCGAGCGGGAATCTCCTACGAGCAGTACTTC
size: -
D: TRBD2
J: TRBJ2-7
V: TRBV27

CDR3: CASSLGTDNYGYTF
DNA: TGTGCCAGCAGCCTAGGGACAGACAACTATGGCTACACCTTC
size: -
D: TRBD1
J: TRBJ1-2
V: TRBV7-8

CDR3: CASSPLGTNEKLFF
DNA: TGCGCCAGCAGCCCCCTGGGGACTAATGAAAAACTGTTTTTT
size: -
D: -
J: TRBJ1-4
V: TRBV4-1

CDR3: CASSVSGQRYNEQFF
DNA: TGCGCCAGCAGCGTATCGGGACAGCGCTACAATGAGCAGTTCTTC
size: -
D: TRBD1
J: TRBJ2-1
V: TRBV5-1

CDR3: CASSRPGQKTQYF
DNA: TGTGCCAGCAGCCGCCCGGGACAGAAGACGCAGTATTTT
size: -
D: TRBD1
J: TRBJ2-3
V: TRBV3-1/TRBV3-2

CDR3: CASSLVFEGGPNSPLHF
DNA: TGTGCCAGCAGCTTAGTTTTCGAGGGTGGGCCTAATTCACCCCTCCACTTT
size: once
D: -
J: TRBJ1-6
V: TRBV7-6

CDR3: CASTVGSLDTQYF
DNA: TGTGCCAGCACCGTAGGATCGCTAGATACGCAGTATTTT
size: -
D: -
J: TRBJ2-3
V: TRBV7-9

CDR3: CASSRTGGNTEAFF
DNA: TGTGCCAGCAGCCGGACAGGGGGGAACACTGAAGCTTTCTTT
size: -
D: TRBD1
J: TRBJ1-1
V: TRBV6-5

CDR3: CASSTRPGQGNEQYF
DNA: TGTGCCAGCAGCACAAGACCGGGACAGGGGAACGAGCAGTACTTC
size: -
D: TRBD1
J: TRBJ2-7
V: TRBV7-8

CDR3: CASSQGTGSREQYF
DNA: TGTGCCAGCAGCCAAGGGACAGGGAGTCGCGAGCAGTACTTC
size: -
D: TRBD1
J: TRBJ2-7
V: TRBV3-1/TRBV3-2

CDR3: CASSQGQGVGGYTF
DNA: TGTGCCAGCAGCCAGGGACAGGGTGTCGGTGGCTACACCTTC
size: -
D: TRBD1
J: TRBJ1-2
V: TRBV7-9